These 3 T cell receptor beta chains came from one sample sequenced in a study of identical twins (dated by TCRdb to about 2016). Library prep was done by 5' RACE. The run used an Illumina HiSeq 2000. TCRdb took the public reads, trimmed them with fastp at Q25, ran MiXCR for clone calling and kept in-frame beta chains. Rows with a matching CDR3 protein are joined into one entry that keeps the most common DNA and genes. The sample table holds around 690,000 distinct CDR3 sequences, of which less than 25% were seen once. Clones ranked in the top ten supply 4% to 5.5% of the sample. This same sample was also part of a study on T cells expressing NK-cell markers.

The sequenced sample consisted of PBMCs. The receptors derive from a woman between 18 and 30 years old in good health.

The sample holds many counts of this clonotype. The gene calls are TRBV6-1 and TRBJ2-7, with no clear D. The V end was cut by 5 bases, the J end by 4 bases, with 12 bases between. The CDR3 has 13 residues. Germline-derived CDR1 and CDR2 are MNHNS and SASEGT. CDR3 loop: CASSPRTGYEQYF. The CDR3 DNA reads as TGTGCCAGCAGTCCCAGGACGGGTTACGAGCAGTACTTC.

This clonotype was counted a few times. The chain has TRBV20-1 and TRBJ2-5; TRBD2 aligns across 8 bases. The CDR3 runs 12 residues. From germline, CDR1 is DFQATT and CDR2 SNEGSKA (reference sequence). V trimming: 7 bases; J trimming: 3 bases; junction bases outside the gene matches: 4. CDR3 nucleotides: TGCAGTGGCACTAGCGGAGAAGAGACCCAGTACTTC. Its protein product is CSGTSGEETQYF.

This clonotype was recorded at least ten times. The CDR3: CASSPGQGAREQYF. The DNA of the CDR3 is TGTGCCAGCAGCCCGGGACAGGGGGCTAGGGAGCAGTACTTC. The chain has TRBV12-3 or TRBV12-4 and TRBJ2-7; 12 bases line up with TRBD1. This CDR3 spans 14 amino acids. Trimming cost V 6 bases and J 7 bases; bases outside gene matches: 7.